The source of this T cell receptor (beta chain) is a study of beta chain features in type 1 diabetes (dated by TCRdb to the late 2010s). About the study as a whole: No differences in mean age, gender distribution, total cell number or subset yield were found between patients and healthy donors. A total of roughly 98,000,000 sorted cells were examined across all samples, and a strong correlation was observed between cell number per subset and RNA yield. The study compared the TCRB repertoires of sorted circulating CD4+ T cell subsets in recently diagnosed type 1 diabetes patients with those in matched healthy donors. Whereas all 28 donors provided naive and central memory subsets, regulatory and stem cell-like memory subsets were isolated from just 8 patients and about eight healthy donors. Points the paper makes about the study in general: Because cDNA was sequenced instead of genomic DNA, highly expressing activated cells could be over-represented, though the groups showed no difference in activation or CD3 levels. Type 1 diabetes patients showed a moderate but significant shortening of TCRB CDR3 length in all four CD4+ subsets. Shorter templates might be favored by PCR, yet because patient and control samples were amplified and corrected together, any such skew would affect both groups equally. The naive, central memory and regulatory TCRB repertoires appeared to resemble one another more closely among patients than among healthy donors. Patients with type 1 diabetes made fewer insertions and deleted more nucleotides at VDJ recombination sites, implying thymic rearrangement abnormalities. HLA sub-analyses involved small numbers of individuals, so any influence of HLA type on TCRB rearrangement remained unresolved.

Each donor gave one peripheral blood draw, averaging approximately 0.12 L, which was collected into heparinised tubes. Using a panel that included CD45RO, CCR7, CD25, CD127, CD95 and CD27, naive, central memory, regulatory and stem cell-like memory CD4+ T cells were sorted on a BD FACSAria II. Purity was above 95% for every sorted population. PBMCs were isolated right away by Lymphoprep density gradient centrifugation and were stained directly, without culture. Samples were stained and sorted in pairs, with one healthy donor and one patient per experiment, so that batch effects were minimized. All of the isolated RNA was reverse transcribed with the High Capacity cDNA Reverse Transcription Kit, so expressed TCRB transcripts were sequenced. Naive, central memory and regulatory T cell samples underwent deep immunoSEQ sequencing, averaging about 3.57 million total reads per sample. After sorted cells were lysed in RLT buffer, RNA was extracted with DNase-treated RNeasy Micro or Mini kits, with the choice depending on cell number. Each cell subset was processed separately to prevent cross-contamination, with patient and healthy donor samples processed together. The immunoSEQ multiplex PCR was used to amplify TCRB sequences from cDNA, generating 87-bp fragments that spanned the CDR3 region. Sequencing of the amplicons was performed on the Illumina HiSeq platform. The paper's data handling went like this. Synthetic template baselines were used to correct PCR bias computationally, reads within Hamming distance 2 were collapsed, and singletons that could not be merged were discarded. Reads were aligned against IMGT so that V, D and J genes, CDR3 length and insertions or deletions at six rearrangement sites could be assigned. Within each subset, clonotype counts were normalized to sorted cell number, and only after that were true diversity and Gini coefficients computed with the tcR R package. The overlap coefficient, calculated on TCRB nucleotide sequences, was used to measure repertoire sharing. Drawn from immuneACCESS, this table holds only the in-frame rearrangements with V and J called that TCRdb kept. Clones are partly lost; checked studies trace under half to an unresolved V gene and leave the rest unexplained. V and J calls and clone size are given by that table; D and trimming were obtained from the DNA. The sample table shows 250,000 to 350,000 clones, and 14% are seen once. 5.5% to 7.5% of the sample is held by the ten biggest clonotypes.

A remark on this clone: Its antigen remains unidentified. No per-base quality is available; no much larger clone lies one base away.

Sequenced: central memory CD4+ T cells from blood. The sequence derives from a man aged 25-45 years in good health.

The DNA sequence is TGCGCCAGCAGCGCTAGCGGGGGGCAGAGAGAGACCCAGTACTTC. Translated, it reads CASSASGGQRETQYF. The sequence links TRBV5-1 to TRBJ2-5; TRBD2 lines up with 11 middle nucleotides. From the cysteine through the phenylalanine, the CDR3 covers 15 amino acids. The entry retains the CDR3 DNA only, 45 bases that are in frame from base 1. Sequences SGHRS (CDR1) and YFSETQ (CDR2) are obtained from the germline V gene. V lost 4 bases and J lost 4 bases, and the count of bases not matched to a germline gene is 6.